The 18 T cell receptor beta chains given below trace back to one sample, sequenced in a study of cytomegalovirus exposure and HLA in healthy donors. Clones were read by immunoSEQ multiplex PCR, and TCRdb kept only the in-frame ones, dropping some. In the table there are about 110,000 clones, roughly 87% of which are singletons. The sample was PBMCs. The receptors derive from a woman aged 18-35 years in good health and CMV-seronegative.

This rearrangement joins TRBV7-8 to TRBJ1-5; no reliable D call. There are 12 residues in the CDR3. V dropped 3 bases and J dropped 5 bases, with 5 bases sitting between them. Germline CDR1 reads SGHVS; CDR2 reads FQNEAQ. For the CDR3, the DNA is TGTGCCAGCAGCTTTCCGTATCAGCCCCAGCATTTT. It is translated as CASSFPYQPQHF.

J is TRBJ1-2 and V is TRBV5-1, with D tentatively TRBD1 (6 bases). The CDR3 has 15 amino acids. Germline-derived CDR1 and CDR2 are SGHRS and YFSETQ. Between the trimmed V and J ends, which lost 1 base and 4 bases, there was a span of 14 bases. Here the CDR3 DNA reads TGCGCCAGCAGCTTGCAGACAGGAGGTTCCTATGGCTACACCTTC. Protein product: CASSLQTGGSYGYTF.

The V and J genes are TRBV10-1 and TRBJ2-7; a weak D match, TRBD1 (6 bases). The CDR3 spans 14 residues. Trimming took off 6 bases at V and 5 bases at J, with 17 bases between the two ends. Germline V CDR1 and CDR2: WNHNN, SYGVQD (reference sequence). Written as DNA, the CDR3 is TGCGCCAGCAGCCCGAACAGGGTAGGAAACGAGCAGTACTTC. Translating gives CASSPNRVGNEQYF.

This clone was found once. This chain joins TRBV7-6 and TRBJ2-3, with D maybe TRBD2 (6 bases). This CDR3 has 15 amino acids. The ends were cut back, 5 bases at V and 0 bases at J, with 12 bases in the middle. From germline, CDR1 is SGHVS and CDR2 FNYEAQ. CDR3 sequence (DNA): TGTGCCAGCAGCGACCGAAGCGGGAGCACAGATACGCAGTATTTT. This codes for CASSDRSGSTDTQYF.

This clone was found a few times. The rearrangement joins TRBV5-4 to TRBJ1-6; D possibly corresponds to TRBD1 (5 bases). The CDR3 runs to 15 residues. The germline V gene encodes CDR1 SGHNT and CDR2 YYREEE (reference sequence). The V gene lost 4 bases and the J gene lost 7 bases, with 15 bases spanning the gap. The CDR3 DNA reads TGTGCCAGCAGCCAGGCGTGGGGGGGGAATTCACCCCTCCACTTT. Amino acid sequence: CASSQAWGGNSPLHF.

The rearrangement links TRBV6-5 to TRBJ2-7; maybe TRBD2 (6 bases). Per the germline V gene, CDR1 is MNHEY and CDR2 is SVGAGI. The V gene lost 5 bases and the J gene lost 0 bases, with 11 bases spanning the gap. The CDR3 runs 14 residues. The CDR3 is CASSDYGSSYEQYF. The CDR3 coding sequence is TGTGCCAGCAGTGACTACGGGAGCTCCTACGAGCAGTACTTC.

J is TRBJ2-7 and V is TRBV10-3; unclear D gene. This CDR3 has 12 amino acids. V lost 10 bases, J lost 1 base, and 11 bases lay in between. Germline assignment: CDR1 ENHRY and CDR2 SYGVKD. The CDR3 bases are TGTGCCACGCGACTGGATTCCTACGAGCAGTACTTC. This encodes CATRLDSYEQYF.

The rearrangement links TRBV10-3 to TRBJ1-3, with D possibly being TRBD1 (5 bases). Germline loops: CDR1 ENHRY, CDR2 SYGVKD. Trimming took 10 bases from V and 0 from J, leaving 19 bases between them. The CDR3 contains 16 residues. CDR3 coding DNA: TGTGCCACCCGCAGGGAGGTGACCGGCTCTGGAAACACCATATATTTT. This gives the protein CATRREVTGSGNTIYF.

The V call is TRBV29-1, the J call TRBJ2-7; possible D gene TRBD1, 5 bases. The germline V and J ends were trimmed by 2 bases and 7 bases, with 15 bases remaining between them. Germline loops: CDR1 SQVTM, CDR2 ANQGSEA. The CDR3 covers 13 residues. The CDR3 loop is CSVERDSTREQYF. In DNA form, the CDR3 reads TGCAGCGTTGAAAGAGACAGCACGAGGGAGCAGTACTTC.

V gene TRBV4-1 combines with J gene TRBJ2-3; TRBD2 agrees at 7 bases. V lost 4 bases to trimming and J lost 6 bases; unmatched junction nucleotides: 7. CDR3 size: 14 residues. Germline V gene sequence: CDR1 MGHRA, CDR2 YSYEKL. In nucleotides, the CDR3 is TGCGCCAGCAGCCTGGGGGGAGGGGCGGATACGCAGTATTTT. Amino acids: CASSLGGGADTQYF.

The V gene is TRBV2, the J gene TRBJ2-1, with TRBD2 matching 11 bases. CDR1 is SNHLY and CDR2 is FYNNEI in the germline V gene. J lost 7 bases, V lost 8 bases, and 4 bases had no gene match. CDR3 length equals 13 residues. The CDR3: CASGSGGGNEQFF. The CDR3 DNA reads as TGTGCCAGCGGTAGCGGGGGGGGTAATGAGCAGTTCTTC.

The chain has TRBV28 and TRBJ2-7; maybe TRBD2 (6 bases). V was clipped by 4 bases and J by 1 base, with 17 bases between them. Germline CDR1 and CDR2: MDHEN and SYDVKM. The CDR3 spans 16 residues. CDR3 DNA: TGTGCCAGCAGTTCATGGAGGGCCGAGATTTCCTACGAGCAGTACTTC. It specifies CASSSWRAEISYEQYF.

This clone occurred once. The chain carries TRBV6-5 and TRBJ1-1, with 7 bases fitting TRBD1. The V segment lost 2 bases and the J segment 1 base; nucleotides outside the gene matches: 1. CDR3 size: 14 residues. Germline CDR1 MNHEY, CDR2 SVGAGI. The CDR3 region has the DNA TGTGCCAGCAGTTACCCAGGGGGGAACACTGAAGCTTTCTTT. This gives the protein CASSYPGGNTEAFF.

V is TRBV5-4 and J is TRBJ2-3, with 10 bases fitting TRBD2. The germline V gene has CDR1 SGHNT and CDR2 YYREEE (reference sequence). The CDR3 totals 14 residues. With V trimmed by 9 bases and J by 1 base, 5 bases remained unmatched. CDR3 bases: TGTGCCACTTTAGCGGGGGGACGCACAGATACGCAGTATTTT. Translated, it gives CATLAGGRTDTQYF.

This clone was recorded once. The CDR3 nucleotides are TGTGCCAGCAGTTACTCATTGGAGGGGCGGAAAGAGCAGTTCTTC. It encodes CASSYSLEGRKEQFF. This chain links TRBV6-6 with TRBJ2-1, with a possible D match to TRBD2 (6 bases). In germline, CDR1 is MNHNY, CDR2 SVGAGI (reference sequence). This CDR3 has 15 amino acids. V dropped 0 bases and J dropped 10 bases, with 16 bases sitting between them.

This chain joins TRBV7-2 and TRBJ2-7; TRBD2 agrees at 7 bases. V was pared by 5 bases and J by 5 bases, with 9 bases of the junction left unmatched. The germline V gene has CDR1 SGHTA and CDR2 FQGNSA. The CDR3 runs 14 residues. The CDR3 DNA sequence: TGTGCCAGCAGCCGACTAGCTTCCCAGGACGAGCAGTACTTC. Protein: CASSRLASQDEQYF. Based on the CDR3 plus reference TRBV7-2 and TRBJ2-7, the full variable domain is GAGVSQSPSNKVTEKGKDVELRCDPISGHTALYWYRQSLGQGLEFLIYFQGNSAPDKSGLPSDRFSAERTGGSVSTLTIQRTQQEDSAVYLCASSRLASQDEQYFGPGTRLTVT.

V is TRBV5-6 and J is TRBJ1-5; 11 positions agree with TRBD1. V lost 4 bases, J lost 0 bases, and 6 bases stayed unmatched. Germline CDR1 reads SGHDT; CDR2 reads YYEEEE. The CDR3 runs to 17 residues. In DNA, the CDR3 is TGTGCCAGCAGCCGGGGACAGGGGGGCTATAGCAATCAGCCCCAGCATTTT. It encodes CASSRGQGGYSNQPQHF.

This clone was found once. The chain couples TRBV4-3 to TRBJ2-7, with D uncertain. V shed 0 bases and J shed 2 bases, with 8 bases lying between them. The CDR3 sequence is 14 residues long. CDR1 and CDR2 from the germline V gene are LGHNA and YSLEER. The CDR3: CASSQERGTYEQYF. CDR3 in DNA: TGCGCCAGCAGCCAAGAACGCGGTACCTACGAGCAGTACTTC.